This section outlines one TCR beta chain sequence together with its context. The data originate from a study of blood T cell repertoires in COVID-19. Study-wide context: Sources were T cells, B-cell-depleted T cells, or PBMCs; the material itself was cDNA or gDNA.

Sequencing was performed with immunoSEQ multiplex PCR; in TCRdb, only in-frame clones are kept and a portion is missing. Here the sample spans approximately 110,000 clones, roughly nine tenths being singletons. Sequences were obtained from peripheral blood. This clonotype originated in a man aged 40-49 years with acute or convalescent COVID-19.

The CDR3 sequence is CASSQEAGLAYEQYF. The CDR3 DNA reads TGCGCCAGCAGCCAAGAGGCGGGACTAGCCTACGAGCAGTACTTC. The chain uses TRBV4-1 and TRBJ2-7, with 8 bases fitting TRBD2. V was clipped by 0 bases and J by 2 bases; unmatched bases: 3. Looked up from germline, CDR1 is MGHRA and CDR2 is YSYEKL. The CDR3 loop spans 15 amino acids.